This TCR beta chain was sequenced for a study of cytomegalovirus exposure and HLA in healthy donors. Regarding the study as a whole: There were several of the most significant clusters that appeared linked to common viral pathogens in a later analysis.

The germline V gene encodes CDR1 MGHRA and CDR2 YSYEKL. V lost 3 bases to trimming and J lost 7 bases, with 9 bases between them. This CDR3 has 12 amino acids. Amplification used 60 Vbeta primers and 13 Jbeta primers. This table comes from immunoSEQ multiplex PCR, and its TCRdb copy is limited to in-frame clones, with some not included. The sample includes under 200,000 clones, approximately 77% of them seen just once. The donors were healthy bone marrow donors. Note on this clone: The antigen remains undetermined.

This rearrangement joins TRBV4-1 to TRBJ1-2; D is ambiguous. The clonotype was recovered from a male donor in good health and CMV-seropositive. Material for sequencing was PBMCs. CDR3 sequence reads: CASSHPRSGYTF. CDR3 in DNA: TGCGCCAGCAGCCACCCTCGGTCTGGCTACACCTTC.